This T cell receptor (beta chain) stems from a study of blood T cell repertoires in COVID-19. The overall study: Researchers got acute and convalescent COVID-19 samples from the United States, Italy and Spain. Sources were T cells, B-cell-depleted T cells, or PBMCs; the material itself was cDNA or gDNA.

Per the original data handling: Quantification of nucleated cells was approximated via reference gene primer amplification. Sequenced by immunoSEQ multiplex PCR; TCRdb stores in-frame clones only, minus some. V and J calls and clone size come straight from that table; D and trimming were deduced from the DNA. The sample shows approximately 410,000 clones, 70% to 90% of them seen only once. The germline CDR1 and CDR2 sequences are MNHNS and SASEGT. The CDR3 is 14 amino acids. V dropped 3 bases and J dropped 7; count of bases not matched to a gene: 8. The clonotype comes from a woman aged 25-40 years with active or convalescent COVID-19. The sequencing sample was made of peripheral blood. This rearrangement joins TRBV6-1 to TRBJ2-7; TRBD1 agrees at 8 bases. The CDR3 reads CASSDQGAVTEQYF. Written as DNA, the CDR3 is TGTGCCAGCAGTGATCAGGGGGCGGTCACGGAGCAGTACTTC.